Listed below are T cell receptor beta chains from one sample, sequenced in a study of somatic mutations in cytotoxic T cells in rheumatoid arthritis. Using immunoSEQ multiplex PCR, the repertoire was profiled, and TCRdb retains in-frame clones only, with some absent. The sample consists of about 12,000 clones, roughly 72% of them appearing once. Sequences were obtained from CD8+ T cells sorted from blood. Source of these receptors: a man aged 70 or older in good health. Each CDR3 is given with its conserved first and last residue.

cdr3_length	v_call	j_call	cdr3_aa
16	TRBV5-8	TRBJ2-7	CASSLEGGWGTYEQYF
17	TRBV28	TRBJ2-1	CASIKTGVSASYNEQFF
15	TRBV9	TRBJ2-3	CASSVQGGGTDTQYF
18	TRBV9	TRBJ2-1	CASSAWGLAGGVGNEQFF
21	TRBV4-2	TRBJ2-3	CASSQDPRQGLTQVVTDTQYF
11	TRBV7-6	TRBJ2-7	CASSFDGEQYF
17	TRBV28	TRBJ2-5	CASSLWTSGIGQETQYF
15	TRBV6-5	TRBJ2-3	CASSYSGGDTDTQYF
14	TRBV6-1	TRBJ2-7	CASSQRGGLYEQYF
16	TRBV9	TRBJ2-1	CASSGTSGGGYNEQFF
14	TRBV5-4	TRBJ2-7	CASSEGQVPYEQYF